This T cell receptor (beta chain) is from a study of CD8 T cells in Susac syndrome. This CDR3 region has 13 residues. The V and J ends lost 6 bases and 3 bases respectively, with 6 bases between them. Germline assignment: CDR1 MNHEY and CDR2 SMNVEV (reference sequence). Staining for CD27 and CD45RA defined the memory subsets that guided TEMRA sorting. Blood CD8+ and CD4+ T cells underwent high-throughput TCR beta sequencing. With random hexamers, reverse transcription was performed on roughly 0.5 to 1 ug of RNA. immunoSEQ multiplex PCR amplified TCR beta CDR3 across 54 Vbeta, 13 Jbeta. From the immunoSEQ multiplex PCR reads, TCRdb called clonotypes with MiXCR, one entry per CDR3 protein. The sample shows more than 2,000 distinct CDR3 sequences, around 63% of them seen only once.

This receptor was taken from a human donor with Susac syndrome. Sequencing input: CD8+ TEMRA cells from PBMCs. Subset specified: FACS-sorted terminally differentiated effector memory CD8+ T cells re-expressing CD45RA (CD8+ TEMRA). The chain couples TRBV27 to TRBJ2-6; D is perhaps TRBD2 (6 bases). The CDR3 DNA follows: TGTGCCAGCAGGGGACTTGGGGCCAACGTCCTGACTTTC. It translates to CASRGLGANVLTF.